The following is a TCR beta chain sequence with its context. This record belongs to a study of CD8 T cells in Susac syndrome. The CDR3 is 16 amino acids. Trimming pared 2 bases from V and 0 bases from J, leaving 13 bases between. Germline CDR1 and CDR2: SGHTA and FQGTGA. When the RNA was reverse transcribed, random hexamers were used with an input of roughly 0.5 to 1 ug. MiXCR was run by TCRdb on the immunoSEQ multiplex PCR reads, yielding one entry per CDR3 protein. The sample holds 150,000 to 200,000 distinct CDR3 sequences; more than 85% are singletons and the top ten take about 0.1%. The chain has TRBV7-3 and TRBJ1-1; D not resolved. The sequenced sample was CD4+ T cells from PBMCs. The clonotype originates from a human donor with Susac syndrome. Written as DNA, the CDR3 is TGTGCCAGCAGCTTAGGTCCAGGAGGATTGAACACTGAAGCTTTCTTT. This gives the protein CASSLGPGGLNTEAFF.